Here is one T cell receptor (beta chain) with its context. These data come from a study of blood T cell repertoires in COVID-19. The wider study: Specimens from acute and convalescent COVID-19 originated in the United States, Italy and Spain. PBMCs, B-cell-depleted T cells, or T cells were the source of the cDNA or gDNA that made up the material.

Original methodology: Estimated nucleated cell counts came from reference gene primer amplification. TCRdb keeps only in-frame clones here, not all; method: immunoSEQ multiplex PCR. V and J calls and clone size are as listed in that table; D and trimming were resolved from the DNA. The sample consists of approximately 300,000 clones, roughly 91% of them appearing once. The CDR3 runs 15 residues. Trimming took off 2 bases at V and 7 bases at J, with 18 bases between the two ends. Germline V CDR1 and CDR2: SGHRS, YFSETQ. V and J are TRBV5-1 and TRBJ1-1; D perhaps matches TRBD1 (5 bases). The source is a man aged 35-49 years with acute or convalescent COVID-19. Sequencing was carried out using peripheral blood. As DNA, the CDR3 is TGCGCCAGCAGCTTTATCGCCTCCGGGACTAGTGAAGCTTTCTTT. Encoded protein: CASSFIASGTSEAFF. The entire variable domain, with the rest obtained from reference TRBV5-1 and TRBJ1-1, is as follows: KAGVTQTPRYLIKTRGQQVTLSCSPISGHRSVSWYQQTPGQGLQFLFEYFSETQRNKGNFPGRFSGRQFSNSRSEMNVSTLELGDSALYLCASSFIASGTSEAFFGQGTRLTVV.